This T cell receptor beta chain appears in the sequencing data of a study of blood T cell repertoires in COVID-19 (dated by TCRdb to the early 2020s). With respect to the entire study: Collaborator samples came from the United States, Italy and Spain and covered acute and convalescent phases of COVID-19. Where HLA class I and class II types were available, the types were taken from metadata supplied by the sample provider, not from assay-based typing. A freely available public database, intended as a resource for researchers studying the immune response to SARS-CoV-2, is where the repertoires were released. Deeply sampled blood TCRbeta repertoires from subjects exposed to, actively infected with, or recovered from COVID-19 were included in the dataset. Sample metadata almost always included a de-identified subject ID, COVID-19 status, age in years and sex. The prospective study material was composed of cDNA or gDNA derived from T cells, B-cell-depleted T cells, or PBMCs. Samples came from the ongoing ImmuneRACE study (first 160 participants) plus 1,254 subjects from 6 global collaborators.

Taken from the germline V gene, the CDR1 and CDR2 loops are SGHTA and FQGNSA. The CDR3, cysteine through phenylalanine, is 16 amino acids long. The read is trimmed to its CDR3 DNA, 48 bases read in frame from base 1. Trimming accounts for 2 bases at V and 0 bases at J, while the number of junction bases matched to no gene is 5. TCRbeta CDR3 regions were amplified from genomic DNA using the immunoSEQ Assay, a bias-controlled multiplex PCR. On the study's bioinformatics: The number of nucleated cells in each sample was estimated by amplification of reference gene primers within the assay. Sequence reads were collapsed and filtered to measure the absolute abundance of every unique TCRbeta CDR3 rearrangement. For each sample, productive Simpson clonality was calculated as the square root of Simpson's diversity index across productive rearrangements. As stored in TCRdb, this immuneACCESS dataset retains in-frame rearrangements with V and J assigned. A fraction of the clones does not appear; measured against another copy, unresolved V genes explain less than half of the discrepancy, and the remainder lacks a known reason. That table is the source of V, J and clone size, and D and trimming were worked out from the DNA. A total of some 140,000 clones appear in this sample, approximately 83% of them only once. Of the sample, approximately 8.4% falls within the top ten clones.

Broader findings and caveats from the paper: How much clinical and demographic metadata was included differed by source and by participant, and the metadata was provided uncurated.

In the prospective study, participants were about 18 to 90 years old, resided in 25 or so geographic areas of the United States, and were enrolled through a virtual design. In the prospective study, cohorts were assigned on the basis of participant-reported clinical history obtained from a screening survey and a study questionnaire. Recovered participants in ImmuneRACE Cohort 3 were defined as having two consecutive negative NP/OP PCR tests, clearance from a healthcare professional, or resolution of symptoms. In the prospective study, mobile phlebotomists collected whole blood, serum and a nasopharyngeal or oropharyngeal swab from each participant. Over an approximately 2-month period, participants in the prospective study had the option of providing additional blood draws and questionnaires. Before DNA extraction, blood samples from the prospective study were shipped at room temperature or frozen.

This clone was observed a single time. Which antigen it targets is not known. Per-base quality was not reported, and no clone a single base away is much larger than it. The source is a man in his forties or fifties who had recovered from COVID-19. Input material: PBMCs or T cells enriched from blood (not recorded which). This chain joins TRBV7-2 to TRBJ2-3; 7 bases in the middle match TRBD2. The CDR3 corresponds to CASSLLGGDSTDTQYF. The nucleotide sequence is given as TGTGCCAGCAGCTTATTGGGGGGGGATAGCACAGATACGCAGTATTTT.